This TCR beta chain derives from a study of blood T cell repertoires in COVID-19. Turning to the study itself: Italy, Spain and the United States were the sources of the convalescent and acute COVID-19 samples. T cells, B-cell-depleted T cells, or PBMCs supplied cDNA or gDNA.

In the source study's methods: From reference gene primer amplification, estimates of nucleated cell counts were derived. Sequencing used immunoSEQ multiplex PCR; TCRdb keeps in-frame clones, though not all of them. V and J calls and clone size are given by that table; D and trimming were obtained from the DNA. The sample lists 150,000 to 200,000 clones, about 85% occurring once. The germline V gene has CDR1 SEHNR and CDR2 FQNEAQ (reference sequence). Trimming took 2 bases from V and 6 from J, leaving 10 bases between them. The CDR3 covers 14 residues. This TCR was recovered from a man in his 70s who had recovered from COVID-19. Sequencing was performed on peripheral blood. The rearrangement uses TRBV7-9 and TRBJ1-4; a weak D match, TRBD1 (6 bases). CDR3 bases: TGTGCCAGCAGCTTACGGGACATAGATGAAAAACTGTTTTTT. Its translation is CASSLRDIDEKLFF.